This T cell receptor (beta chain) was observed in a study of blood T cell repertoires in COVID-19. Study in general: Italy, Spain and the United States were the sources of the convalescent and acute COVID-19 samples.

This clone was counted once. The length of the CDR3 is 16 residues. V shed 4 bases, J shed 9 bases, and the junction held 17 bases outside the gene matches. Germline CDR1 MGHDK, CDR2 SYGVNS. In the authors' methods: Estimation of nucleated cell counts relied on the amplification of reference gene primers. Profiling relied on immunoSEQ multiplex PCR, and the TCRdb table lists in-frame clones only, not all of them. V and J calls and clone size are those listed in that table; D and trimming were worked out from the DNA. The top ten hold 19% of the sample, which has 110,000 or so clones, about 75% seen once.

The sample consisted of peripheral blood. The chain recombines TRBV25-1 with TRBJ1-2, with TRBD1 matching over 7 bases. This sequence was found in a woman aged 65 to 85 with acute or convalescent COVID-19. The CDR3 sequence: CASSGAGTAHLPRYTF. The DNA for the CDR3 is TGTGCCAGCAGTGGGGCCGGGACAGCTCACCTGCCTCGCTACACCTTC.